This entry is about one T cell receptor (beta chain). The specificity of this receptor is unknown. No much larger clonotype is one base removed from it; base qualities were not supplied. To be included, a participant needed at least one PBMC sample from before ART initiation plus at least two post-ART samples. Every participant with HIV received treatment in the United States of America. Cryopreserved samples of about 0.95-10 million PBMC were thawed and washed before DNA extraction. At the time of the earliest PBMC sample, participants with HIV were aged between about 23 and 55 years. PBMC samples from each participant spanned 1-4 timepoints before ART initiation and 2-8 timepoints after ART initiation, with a median of 7 samples. For every participant, serial HIV viral load, CD4+ T-cell count, ART history and demographic data were obtained. Genomic DNA was extracted from unsorted PBMC with a Qiagen kit on a QIAcube, processed in batches of 12 samples.

There are 12 amino acids in the CDR3, from cysteine to phenylalanine inclusive. Only the CDR3 portion is preserved as DNA: 36 bases, with reading frame beginning at the first base. The junction shows trimming of 4 bases on V and 6 bases on J, plus 10 bases between the germline ends. From a lookup of the germline V gene (reference sequence), CDR1 and CDR2 are MNHNY and SVGAGI. The data are from a study of long-term antiretroviral therapy in people with HIV (dated by TCRdb to the early 2020s). Context from the whole study: The earliest samples were collected approximately a decade before the 2015 WHO recommendation for immediate ART, a period when ART was typically delayed until CD4 counts fell. A retrospective serial study tested whether changes in peripheral blood TRB repertoire composition and diversity were associated with ART initiation and durable HIV suppression. A total of fewer than 250 cryopreserved PBMC samples came from around 30 adults with confirmed HIV infection and were collected serially over a mean of approximately six years (range 1-12). Among the 25 to 30 participants with HIV, about a dozen were female. No cross-contamination during QIAcube processing turned up in test extractions that ran a monoclonal T-cell line alongside about 30 polyclonal samples.

Points the paper makes about the study in general: Samples dated from about 2004 to 2018, and the ART regimens used may be less effective than current ones. HIV repertoires had narrower CDR3 length ranges than controls, and the network structure suggested an antigen-experienced repertoire that shifted only slightly toward naive after ART. At every time point, the repertoire was dominated by expanded TRB clones first identified before ART initiation, although this dominance fluctuated and, in many PLHIV, declined after ART. A significant increase in TRB diversity was found to be associated with ART initiation, although TRB diversity was observed to remain significantly below that of transplant donor controls even after long-term ART. No data were available on ART adherence, viral resistance or therapy changes, limiting inferences about post-ART repertoire changes. Unsorted PBMC were profiled instead of sorted CD4+ and CD8+ T cells because pre-ART samples had limited cell numbers. Owing to limited PBMC availability, only the TCR beta chain was sequenced, without alpha chain pairing.

The immunoSEQ hsTCRB v3.0 assay was used at survey level resolution to sequence the TRB variable region. A depth of roughly 35,000-50,000 T-cell genomes per sample was targeted for TRB sequencing. TRB libraries were pooled and sequenced on an Illumina MiSeq using a v3 150-cycle kit. The study's processing was this. Repertoire analysis was performed in R inside a reproducible Nextflow workflow that covered QC, data transformation and analysis. LymphoSeq2, an R package for exploring AIRR-Seq data, was used to implement the custom analyses. Several samples that yielded fewer than 5000 total TRB sequences were excluded, so that approximately 170 HIV repertoires were analyzed. Among the 188 retained HIV repertoires, roughly 60 were collected before ART initiation and 120 to 130 were collected after ART initiation. Repertoires were downsampled to 5000 TRB nucleotide sequences, and summary statistics were averaged over 100 downsampling iterations. Only TRB sequences with CDR3 regions of at least seven amino acids were retained for analysis. Two measures captured diversity: a Shannon entropy-derived clonality score and the Gini coefficient. In the repertoire networks, any two of the top 5000 CDR3 amino acid sequences were connected whenever the two sequences differed by an edit distance of one. GLIPH2 predicted antigen specificity groups and MHC restriction for TRB CDR3 amino acid sequences. Known CMV, EBV, HIV or tissue antigen associations were flagged by matching CDR3 amino acid sequences against VDJdb and McPAS-TCR. Pre-ART, post-ART and control groups were compared with Wilcoxon signed-rank tests and Holm-Bonferroni correction. The immuneACCESS repertoire file appears here via TCRdb, limited to in-frame rearrangements. These files lack a portion of the clones; in checked studies, under half of the deficit traces to unresolved V genes, and the cause of the others is not known. Clone size and the V and J calls come from that table; the DNA yielded D and trimming. A total of around 30,000 clones appear in this sample, over 90% of them only once. About a tenth of the sample goes to the ten largest clones.

The rearrangement joined TRBV6-6 to TRBJ2-7, with the D gene tentatively TRBD1 or TRBD2, based on 5 matching bases in each. This clonotype originated in a middle-aged man with HIV. The sequencing used unsorted PBMCs, collected 6.2 years after starting antiretroviral therapy. CDR3 reads: CASSLDGGEQYF. The nucleotide sequence is TGTGCCAGCAGTTTGGATGGGGGCGAGCAGTACTTC.